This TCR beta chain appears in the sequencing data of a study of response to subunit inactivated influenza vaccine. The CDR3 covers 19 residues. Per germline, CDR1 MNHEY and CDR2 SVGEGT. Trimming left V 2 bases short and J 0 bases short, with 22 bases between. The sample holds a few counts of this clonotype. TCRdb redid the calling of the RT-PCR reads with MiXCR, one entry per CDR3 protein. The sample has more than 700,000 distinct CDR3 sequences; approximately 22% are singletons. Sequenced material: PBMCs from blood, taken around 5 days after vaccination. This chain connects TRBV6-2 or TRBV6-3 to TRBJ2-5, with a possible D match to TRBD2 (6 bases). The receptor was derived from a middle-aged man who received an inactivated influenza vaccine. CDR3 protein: CASSYPKRSSATYQETQYF. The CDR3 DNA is TGTGCCAGCAGTTACCCAAAACGTTCTAGCGCAACGTACCAAGAGACCCAGTACTTC.